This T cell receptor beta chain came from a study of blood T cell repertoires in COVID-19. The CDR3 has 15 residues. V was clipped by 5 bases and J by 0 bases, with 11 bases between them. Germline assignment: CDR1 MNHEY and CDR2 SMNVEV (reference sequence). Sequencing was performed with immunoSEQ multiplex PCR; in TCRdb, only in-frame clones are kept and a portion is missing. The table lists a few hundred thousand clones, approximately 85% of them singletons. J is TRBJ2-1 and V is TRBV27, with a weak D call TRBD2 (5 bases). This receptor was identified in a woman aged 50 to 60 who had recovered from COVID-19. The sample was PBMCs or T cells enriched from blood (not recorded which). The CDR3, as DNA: TGTGCCAGCAGTCCTAGCTGGTCCTCCTACAATGAGCAGTTCTTC. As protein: CASSPSWSSYNEQFF.